The 32 T cell receptor beta chains below were found in one sample sequenced in a study of blood T cell repertoires in COVID-19 (dated by TCRdb to 2018 to 2020). Library prep was done by the immunoSEQ multiplex PCR assay. The table was pulled from immuneACCESS by TCRdb, which kept in-frame rearrangements only. Such tables lose some clones; where checked, under half of the loss comes from unresolved V genes, and the rest has no known cause. The sample table records 130,000 to 150,000 clones; roughly 80% of these occur just once. The ten top clones hold approximately 4.6% of the sample. The specimen sequenced was peripheral blood. These receptors came from a human donor in a cohort sampled during active COVID-19.

This chain joins TRBV3-1 (or the pseudogene TRBV3-2) and TRBJ1-2; the match to TRBD1 covers 7 bases. The ends lost 5 bases at V and 2 bases at J; junction bases unmatched: 8. The CDR3 is 15 amino acids. CDR1 is LGHDT and CDR2 is YNNKEL in the germline V gene (reference sequence). CDR3 amino acids: CASSSHRGSNYGYTF. CDR3 coding DNA: TGTGCCAGCAGCTCACACAGGGGTTCCAACTATGGCTACACCTTC.

The chain employs TRBV6-6 and TRBJ2-5; 8 nucleotides agree with TRBD1. The CDR3 spans 15 residues. J lost 1 base, V lost 2 bases, and 3 bases had no gene match. Germline V gives CDR1 MNHNY, CDR2 SVGAGI (reference sequence). The CDR3, as DNA: TGTGCCAGCAGTTACGGACAGGGCATCCAAGAGACCCAGTACTTC. Translating it yields CASSYGQGIQETQYF.

V usage is TRBV7-2 and J usage is TRBJ2-7; a weak D match, TRBD1 (5 bases). CDR1 is SGHTA, CDR2 FQGNSA, per germline. V gave up 1 base and J gave up 0 bases, with 7 bases separating them. The CDR3 has 14 amino acids. The DNA for the CDR3 is TGTGCCAGCAGCTTAGTGCAGGGCTCCTACGAGCAGTACTTC. This gives the protein CASSLVQGSYEQYF. The full variable domain, completed using reference TRBV7-2 and TRBJ2-7, is GAGVSQSPSNKVTEKGKDVELRCDPISGHTALYWYRQSLGQGLEFLIYFQGNSAPDKSGLPSDRFSAERTGGSVSTLTIQRTQQEDSAVYLCASSLVQGSYEQYFGPGTRLTVT.

The genes are TRBV6-1 and TRBJ2-1, with D maybe TRBD2 (5 bases). Trimming removed 1 base at V and 1 base at J, with 20 bases between. This CDR3 is built from 19 residues. Germline V gene sequence: CDR1 MNHNS, CDR2 SASEGT. CDR3 amino acids: CASSEVGVKGGFSYNEQFF. The CDR3 DNA reads TGTGCCAGCAGTGAAGTCGGGGTAAAGGGTGGATTTTCCTACAATGAGCAGTTCTTC.

The chain has TRBV11-2 and TRBJ2-5, with a possible D match to TRBD2 (5 bases). The germline V and J ends were trimmed by 1 base and 0 bases, with 9 bases remaining between them. Germline CDR1 reads SGHAT; CDR2 reads FQNNGV. This CDR3 contains 15 residues. The CDR3 region is CASSLGGLDQETQYF. DNA of the CDR3: TGTGCCAGCAGCTTAGGAGGACTGGACCAAGAGACCCAGTACTTC. Filled out from reference TRBV11-2 and TRBJ2-5, the complete variable domain reads EAGVAQSPRYKIIEKRQSVAFWCNPISGHATLYWYQQILGQGPKLLIQFQNNGVVDDSQLPKDRFSAERLKGVDSTLKIQPAKLEDSAVYLCASSLGGLDQETQYFGPGTRLLVL.

Only one count was recorded for this clone. An end of the junction does not agree with germline; a read error may underlie this. V gene TRBV19 combines with J gene TRBJ1-1; the D is unclear. The CDR3 is made up of 16 amino acids. Per the germline V gene, CDR1 is LNHDA and CDR2 is SQIVND (reference sequence). The CDR3 DNA reads TGTGCCTGTAGGTACCGTACAGATCACTTGAACACTGAAGCTTTCTTT. The encoded protein is CACRYRTDHLNTEAFF.

This clone has more than one count but fewer than ten. This chain joins TRBV5-1 and TRBJ2-1; 9 bases are shared with TRBD1. Germline assignment: CDR1 SGHRS and CDR2 YFSETQ. CDR3 length: 14 amino acids. Trimming took 2 bases from V and 6 from J; bases not matched to a gene: 3. The CDR3 loop reads CASSFGTGINEQFF. The CDR3, as DNA: TGCGCCAGCAGCTTCGGGACAGGGATCAATGAGCAGTTCTTC.

The chain employs TRBV6-5 and TRBJ2-7; TRBD2 aligns across 7 bases. Germline CDR1 is MNHEY and CDR2 is SVGAGI. V shed 6 bases and J 2 bases; nucleotides not matched to a gene: 10. The CDR3 covers 15 residues. This CDR3 is CASRRTRSKPYEQYV. DNA for the CDR3: TGTGCCAGCAGAAGGACTAGGTCTAAGCCCTACGAGCAGTACGTC.

A few counts support this clone. The J gene is TRBJ1-5, the V gene TRBV6-5; tentatively, D is TRBD1 (6 bases). This CDR3 contains 14 residues. The germline CDR1 and CDR2 sequences are MNHEY and SVGAGI. Trimming took 6 bases from V and 4 from J, leaving 13 bases between them. CDR3 sequence: CASSQGIENQPQHF. The CDR3 DNA reads as TGTGCCAGCAGCCAGGGGATAGAGAATCAGCCCCAGCATTTT.

The J gene is TRBJ1-6, the V gene TRBV5-1; D gene unclear. Germline loops: CDR1 SGHRS, CDR2 YFSETQ. The V gene lost 0 bases and the J gene lost 7 bases, with 8 bases spanning the gap. CDR3 length equals 14 residues. The CDR3 DNA sequence: TGCGCCAGCAGCTTGGCCTCTGAGAATTCACCCCTCCACTTT. It yields the protein CASSLASENSPLHF.

J is TRBJ2-1 and V is TRBV18; possibly TRBD2 for D (6 bases). The V end was cut by 0 bases, the J end by 4 bases, with 7 bases between. This CDR3 has 14 residues. CDR1 is KGHSH, CDR2 LQKENI, per germline. CDR3: CASSPPGLYNEQFF. The CDR3 DNA reads as TGTGCCAGCTCACCACCGGGACTTTACAATGAGCAGTTCTTC.

This rearrangement joins TRBV4-1 to TRBJ1-5; 9 bases fit TRBD1. Germline V lookup: CDR1 MGHRA, CDR2 YSYEKL. CDR3 length: 16 residues. The V segment lost 8 bases and the J segment 3 bases; nucleotides outside the gene matches: 11. DNA of the CDR3: TGCGCCAGCGGACGGACAGGGGCGGGCGTCAATCAGCCCCAGCATTTT. Protein: CASGRTGAGVNQPQHF.

The V and J genes are TRBV7-8 and TRBJ2-5; 12 bases match TRBD2. The CDR3 covers 14 residues. Trimming cost V 5 bases and J 5 bases; bases outside gene matches: 3. CDR1 and CDR2 (germline): SGHVS, FQNEAQ. CDR3 loop: CASSPSGGAETQYF. In nucleotides, the CDR3 is TGTGCCAGCAGCCCTAGCGGGGGGGCGGAGACCCAGTACTTC.

This clone was observed a few times. This chain links TRBV28 with TRBJ2-7; 8 nucleotides line up with TRBD1. CDR3 size: 13 residues. Germline CDR1 MDHEN, CDR2 SYDVKM. After removal of 5 bases from V and 2 bases from J, the junction contained 2 bases not matched to a gene. The CDR3 is CASSDRGPYEQYF. The CDR3 DNA follows: TGTGCCAGCAGTGACAGGGGACCCTACGAGCAGTACTTC.

This clone was recorded only once. This chain connects TRBV4-2 to TRBJ2-5; TRBD1 aligns across 9 bases. Germline trimming cut 0 bases from V and 2 bases from J; bases unmatched to any gene: 4. This CDR3 region has 16 residues. Germline values: CDR1 LGHNA, CDR2 YNFKEQ. The DNA for the CDR3 is TGTGCCAGCAGCCAAGATGTCGGACAGGGGCAAGAGACCCAGTACTTC. The encoded protein is CASSQDVGQGQETQYF.

This rearrangement joins TRBV6-5 to TRBJ1-1; TRBD1 is a possible D gene (5 bases). The CDR3 spans 13 residues. Trimming cost V 5 bases and J 1 base, with 8 bases left between them. Germline lookup yields CDR1 MNHEY and CDR2 SVGAGI. Written as DNA, the CDR3 is TGTGCCAGCAGTAACACAGGGAACACTGAAGCTTTCTTT. This gives the protein CASSNTGNTEAFF.

The chain employs TRBV10-3 and TRBJ1-6; 10 bases align to TRBD1. The CDR3 extends over 13 amino acids. Germline trimming cut 11 bases from V and 7 bases from J; bases unmatched to any gene: 5. Germline CDR1 and CDR2: ENHRY and SYGVKD. The CDR3 DNA is TGTGCCGCCTGGGACAGGGGAAATTCACCCCTCCACTTT. Its protein product is CAAWDRGNSPLHF.

This clone was counted only a few times. The chain recombines TRBV3-1 (or the pseudogene TRBV3-2) with TRBJ1-2; 7 bases line up with TRBD1. V was pared by 4 bases and J by 10 bases, with 12 bases of the junction left unmatched. CDR3 size: 14 residues. Germline CDR1 LGHDT, CDR2 YNNKEL (reference sequence). This CDR3 is CASSPLQGSGHYTF. DNA of the CDR3: TGTGCCAGCAGCCCCTTACAGGGGTCGGGTCACTACACCTTC.

V is TRBV6-1 and J is TRBJ2-7, with unresolved D. The CDR3 extends over 13 amino acids. With 0 bases removed from V and 2 bases from J, the gap between germline ends came to 5 bases. Germline CDR1 MNHNS, CDR2 SASEGT. The CDR3 DNA reads as TGTGCCAGCAGTGAAGCAGCCCCCTACGAGCAGTACGTC. This gives the protein CASSEAAPYEQYV.

The rearrangement joins TRBV30 to TRBJ1-6; 7 bases align to TRBD1. J gave up 1 base and V 8 bases, and 5 bases lay outside the gene matches. Germline V gives CDR1 GTSNPN, CDR2 SVGIG (reference sequence). This CDR3 region has 14 residues. CDR3: CAEGDRSYNSPLHF. The CDR3 coding sequence is TGTGCCGAGGGGGACAGATCCTATAATTCACCCCTCCACTTT.

The chain employs TRBV6-2 or TRBV6-3 and TRBJ2-5, with a weak D call TRBD1 (5 bases). V was clipped by 0 bases and J by 3 bases, with 11 bases between them. The CDR3 is 15 residues long. The germline V gene has CDR1 MNHEY and CDR2 SVGEGT. In DNA, the CDR3 is TGTGCCAGCAGTTACTCGATAGGCAGGGAAGAGACCCAGTACTTC. It codes for CASSYSIGREETQYF.

V gene TRBV5-4 combines with J gene TRBJ2-7; a possible D gene is TRBD2 (5 bases). V was trimmed by 2 bases and J by 7 bases, leaving 13 bases between them. The CDR3 sequence is 13 residues long. The V gene's germline CDR1 is SGHNT and CDR2 YYREEE (reference sequence). The CDR3 region has the DNA TGTGCCAGCAGCTTACGGGTTTCGGGAGAGCAGTACTTC. This codes for CASSLRVSGEQYF.

The chain carries TRBV2 and TRBJ2-3, with D perhaps TRBD2 (6 bases). CDR3 length: 12 residues. The ends were cut back, 6 bases at V and 6 bases at J, with 10 bases in the middle. Looked up from germline, CDR1 is SNHLY and CDR2 is FYNNEI. The DNA of the CDR3 is TGTGCCAGCAGGGCAAGCGGGGATACGCAGTATTTT. It codes for CASRASGDTQYF.

Only a few counts were recorded for this clone. The chain has TRBV3-1 (or the pseudogene TRBV3-2) and TRBJ1-2, with unresolved D. The CDR3 runs 16 residues. The V gene lost 2 bases and the J gene lost 0 bases, with 13 bases spanning the gap. Germline CDR1 LGHDT, CDR2 YNNKEL (reference sequence). CDR3 in amino acids: CASSQRVGSSNYGYTF. CDR3 nucleotide sequence: TGTGCCAGCAGCCAACGCGTCGGGTCCTCTAACTATGGCTACACCTTC.

V and J are TRBV27 and TRBJ2-5; D is possibly TRBD2 (7 bases). The CDR3 has 16 residues. Between the trimmed V and J ends, which lost 4 bases and 2 bases, there was a span of 17 bases. CDR1 is MNHEY, CDR2 SMNVEV, per germline (reference sequence). CDR3 bases: TGTGCCAGCAGTTCTTCTCAGGGGAGGGGGCAAGAGACCCAGTACTTC. It is translated as CASSSSQGRGQETQYF.

The chain is built from TRBV10-3 and TRBJ2-5; maybe TRBD1 (5 bases). The CDR3 contains 13 residues. V was shortened by 8 bases and J by 4 bases, with 14 bases between the two germline ends. Germline-derived CDR1 and CDR2 are ENHRY and SYGVKD. The CDR3 sequence: CAISVTVGETQYF. The CDR3 DNA sequence: TGTGCCATCTCCGTGACAGTCGGAGAGACCCAGTACTTC.

V gene TRBV10-3 combines with J gene TRBJ2-2, with 11 bases identical to TRBD2. Trimming at V came to 11 bases and at J to 1 base, leaving 9 bases not matched to a gene. The CDR3 covers 16 residues. The germline CDR1 and CDR2 sequences are ENHRY and SYGVKD. The DNA for the CDR3 is TGTGCCGCGACTTCCGGGACTAGCGGGAACACCGGGGAGCTGTTTTTT. Its protein is CAATSGTSGNTGELFF.

The CDR3 DNA sequence: TGTGCCAGTAGCCCCGACAGGGGCGGGCAGTACTTC. Protein sequence: CASSPDRGGQYF. The chain links TRBV19 to TRBJ2-7, with 8 bases identical to TRBD1. The CDR3 has 12 amino acids. The J segment lost 9 bases and the V segment lost 6 bases, leaving 7 bases of the junction unmatched. Germline-derived CDR1 and CDR2 are LNHDA and SQIVND (reference sequence).

This chain uses TRBV30 with TRBJ2-4; D remains unclear. The CDR3 loop spans 12 amino acids. The germline V and J ends were trimmed by 5 bases and 9 bases, with 14 bases remaining between them. Germline V CDR1 and CDR2: GTSNPN, SVGIG (reference sequence). CDR3 loop: CAWERSTGIQYF. In nucleotides, the CDR3 is TGTGCCTGGGAGCGATCCACCGGCATTCAGTACTTC.

The V and J genes are TRBV11-3 and TRBJ1-1; D not resolved. Between the trimmed V and J ends, which lost 1 base and 2 bases, there was a span of 8 bases. CDR1 and CDR2 from the germline V gene are SGHNT and YENEEA. This CDR3 contains 14 residues. This CDR3 is CASSLAGGNTEAFF. CDR3 nucleotides: TGTGCCAGCAGCTTAGCAGGTGGAAACACTGAAGCTTTCTTT.

The chain links TRBV4-2 to TRBJ2-3, with 11 bases that match TRBD1. Germline V CDR1 and CDR2: LGHNA, YNFKEQ. V lost 2 bases, J lost 4 bases, and 2 bases stayed unmatched. The length of the CDR3 is 15 residues. Written as DNA, the CDR3 is TGTGCCAGCAGCCAACTGGGACAGGGGGCAGATACGCAGTATTTT. Translating it yields CASSQLGQGADTQYF.

The gene calls are TRBV2 and TRBJ1-1; D might be TRBD1 (6 bases). There are 15 residues in the CDR3. CDR1 and CDR2 (germline): SNHLY, FYNNEI. V lost 8 bases, J lost 5 bases, and 21 bases lay in between. This chain's CDR3 is CASGGRGPGRTEAFF. CDR3 coding DNA: TGTGCCAGCGGGGGGCGGGGGCCCGGCAGGACTGAAGCTTTCTTT.